This entry lists 30 T cell receptor beta chains sequenced from one sample in a study of PD-1 blockade in classical Hodgkin lymphoma (dated by TCRdb to 2020 to 2021). What the time point label conveys for this sample: cycle 4 day 1 (C4D1), after five to seven weeks of nivolumab. All trial patients had relapsed after autologous stem cell transplantation, with cohorts A, B and C differing in prior brentuximab vedotin exposure. CD8+ T cells were purified from thawed PBMCs by magnetic negative selection with a Miltenyi CD8+ T cell isolation kit. Library construction relied on the immunoSEQ multiplex PCR assay. Drawn from immuneACCESS, this table holds only the in-frame rearrangements with V and J called that TCRdb kept. Clones are partly lost; checked studies trace under half to an unresolved V gene and leave the rest unexplained. Recorded for this sample are some 14,000 clones; 89% of them occurred a single time. The ten top clones hold roughly 18% of the sample.

The sample in question was CD8+ T cells from blood, obtained before the fourth cycle of nivolumab. The source is a human donor with classical Hodgkin lymphoma.

The genes are TRBV21-1 and TRBJ1-5; the table's D call of TRBD1 was not tested on the DNA. TRBV21-1 is a pseudogene. The length of the CDR3 is 20 residues. The CDR3 DNA follows: TGTGCCAACCCTGTTGACCGGGACAGGGGTAAAGGGCGGCAGAATCAGCCCCAGCATTTT. Translated, it gives CANPVDRDRGKGRQNQPQHF.

The genes are TRBV7-9 and TRBJ2-1; tentative D call: TRBD2 (6 bases). The length of the CDR3 is 11 residues. V was trimmed by 1 base and J by 13 bases, leaving 8 bases between them. Germline CDR1 SEHNR, CDR2 FQNEAQ (reference sequence). Here the CDR3 reads CASSLEGGQFF. The CDR3, as DNA: TGTGCCAGCAGCTTAGAGGGAGGACAGTTCTTC.

The chain has TRBV19 and TRBJ2-7, with D perhaps assigned TRBD1 or TRBD2 (5 bases each). The V end was cut by 7 bases, the J end by 4 bases, with 11 bases between. CDR1 is LNHDA, CDR2 SQIVND, per germline (reference sequence). The CDR3 loop spans 12 amino acids. The chain's CDR3 is CASTRDGYEQYF. The CDR3 DNA reads as TGTGCCAGTACCCGGGACGGATACGAGCAGTACTTC.

This sequence joins TRBV19 and TRBJ2-2, with 11 bases fitting TRBD1. CDR1 LNHDA and CDR2 SQIVND come from the germline V gene (reference sequence). The CDR3 sequence is 18 residues long. Trimming took 5 bases from V and 1 from J; bases not matched to a gene: 9. CDR3 nucleotide sequence: TGTGCCAGTAGTGCCCCCTTGGGACAGGGGGTGAACACCGGGGAGCTGTTTTTT. The encoded protein is CASSAPLGQGVNTGELFF.

The chain is built from TRBV27 and TRBJ2-1; 12 bases line up with TRBD2. V trimming: 6 bases; J trimming: 0 bases; junction bases outside the gene matches: 3. CDR1 and CDR2 from the germline V gene are MNHEY and SMNVEV (reference sequence). This CDR3 contains 16 residues. The CDR3 protein is CASSLAGGSSYNEQFF. The DNA for the CDR3 is TGTGCCAGCAGCCTAGCGGGAGGGTCCTCCTACAATGAGCAGTTCTTC.

V gene TRBV6-1 combines with J gene TRBJ2-7, with TRBD2 identical over 12 bases. Germline V CDR1 and CDR2: MNHNS, SASEGT. V trimming: 8 bases; J trimming: 2 bases; junction bases outside the gene matches: 4. The CDR3 length is 14 residues. The CDR3 here is CASPLAGGTYEQYF. In nucleotides, the CDR3 is TGTGCCAGCCCACTAGCGGGGGGCACCTACGAGCAGTACTTC.

This rearrangement joins TRBV2 to TRBJ2-7, with a tentative D call TRBD1 (6 bases). The CDR3 length is 15 residues. Trimming pared 9 bases from V and 2 bases from J, leaving 20 bases between. From germline, CDR1 is SNHLY and CDR2 FYNNEI. The CDR3 sequence is CASNRGGDTAYEQYF. For the CDR3, the DNA is TGTGCCAGTAACCGGGGTGGGGACACCGCCTACGAGCAGTACTTC.

The V gene is TRBV6-1, the J gene TRBJ1-1; D possibly corresponds to TRBD1 (6 bases). Germline assignment: CDR1 MNHNS and CDR2 SASEGT. The CDR3 totals 16 residues. V lost 4 bases, J lost 3 bases, and 18 bases lay in between. The CDR3 here is CASSAPGTHGYTEAFF. CDR3 DNA sequence: TGTGCCAGCAGTGCGCCCGGGACACATGGGTACACTGAAGCTTTCTTT.

This chain uses TRBV11-2 with TRBJ2-5; D perhaps matches TRBD1 (6 bases). The CDR3 consists of 14 residues. With 4 bases removed from V and 4 bases from J, the gap between germline ends came to 13 bases. Germline CDR1 and CDR2: SGHAT and FQNNGV. In nucleotides, the CDR3 is TGTGCCAGCAGCTCCTTGGGGGCTGGAGAGACCCAGTACTTC. Its translation: CASSSLGAGETQYF.

The chain couples TRBV7-9 to TRBJ1-4, with a weak D call TRBD1 (6 bases). The CDR3 covers 13 residues. The germline CDR1 and CDR2 sequences are SEHNR and FQNEAQ (reference sequence). The V gene lost 6 bases and the J gene lost 5 bases, with 10 bases spanning the gap. The CDR3 reads CASRPRGNEKLFF. CDR3 sequence (DNA): TGTGCCAGCAGGCCTAGGGGGAATGAAAAACTGTTTTTT. Full variable domain (rest looked up from reference TRBV7-9 and TRBJ1-4): DTGVSQNPRHKITKRGQNVTFRCDPISEHNRLYWYRQTLGQGPEFLTYFQNEAQLEKSRLLSDRFSAERPKGSFSTLEIQRTEQGDSAMYLCASRPRGNEKLFFGSGTQLSVL.

The V call is TRBV27, the J call TRBJ2-7, with a weak D call TRBD1 (6 bases). Germline CDR1 and CDR2: MNHEY and SMNVEV (reference sequence). This CDR3 region has 14 residues. V lost 4 bases and J lost 3, with 13 bases in between. CDR3 sequence (DNA): TGTGCCAGCAGTTCGACAGGAGGACGCTACGAGCAGTACTTC. It encodes CASSSTGGRYEQYF.

V usage is TRBV27 and J usage is TRBJ2-1; tentatively, D is TRBD2 (6 bases). The ends were cut back, 5 bases at V and 1 base at J, with 12 bases in the middle. Germline CDR1 is MNHEY and CDR2 is SMNVEV (reference sequence). The CDR3 contains 15 residues. The CDR3 loop is CASSPGTSSYNEQFF. The CDR3 bases are TGTGCCAGCAGTCCCGGGACTTCATCCTACAATGAGCAGTTCTTC.

This clone came up a few times. This rearrangement joins TRBV4-2 to TRBJ2-7; D ambiguous. The germline V gene has CDR1 LGHNA and CDR2 YNFKEQ. The CDR3 contains 11 residues. V lost 1 base to trimming and J lost 5 bases, with 3 bases between them. CDR3 loop: CASSQAHEQYF. CDR3 sequence (DNA): TGTGCCAGCAGCCAAGCCCACGAGCAGTACTTC.

V and J are TRBV7-9 and TRBJ2-3, with 8 bases fitting TRBD2. This CDR3 is built from 15 residues. With V trimmed by 4 bases and J by 5 bases, 8 bases remained unmatched. CDR1 and CDR2 (germline): SEHNR, FQNEAQ (reference sequence). The CDR3, as DNA: TGTGCCAGCAGCTCCTACAGCGGGGGAATAGATACGCAGTATTTT. Translating gives CASSSYSGGIDTQYF.

This sequence joins TRBV27 and TRBJ1-1; possibly TRBD1 for D (5 bases). Germline loops: CDR1 MNHEY, CDR2 SMNVEV (reference sequence). CDR3 length: 13 amino acids. The V gene lost 6 bases and the J gene lost 3 bases, with 11 bases spanning the gap. The chain's CDR3 is CASSLLGDTEAFF. The CDR3 DNA follows: TGTGCCAGCAGCCTCTTGGGGGACACTGAAGCTTTCTTT.

The DNA for the CDR3 is TGTGCCAGCAGCTTAGGCCGCAATGAGCAGTTCTTC. It encodes CASSLGRNEQFF. The rearrangement links TRBV11-2 to TRBJ2-1; D unresolved. Germline CDR1 is SGHAT and CDR2 is FQNNGV. The germline V and J ends were trimmed by 1 base and 6 bases, with 4 bases remaining between them. The CDR3 totals 12 residues.

The V call is TRBV10-2, the J call TRBJ2-7; a weak D match, TRBD1 (6 bases). V was cut by 3 bases and J by 0 bases, with 9 bases left in between. From germline, CDR1 is WSHSY and CDR2 SAAADI. This CDR3 spans 14 amino acids. Written as DNA, the CDR3 is TGCGCCAGCAGTGAAAGGGGGTCCTCCTACGAGCAGTACTTC. As protein: CASSERGSSYEQYF.

The chain is built from TRBV27 and TRBJ1-2; D call uncertain. Between the trimmed V and J ends, which lost 6 bases and 2 bases, there was a span of 10 bases. CDR1 MNHEY and CDR2 SMNVEV come from the germline V gene (reference sequence). The CDR3 sequence is 13 residues long. The CDR3 spells CASSPTPNYGYTF. In nucleotides, the CDR3 is TGTGCCAGCAGCCCGACACCAAACTATGGCTACACCTTC.

The chain couples TRBV28 to TRBJ1-5; D is perhaps TRBD1 (5 bases). Germline lookup yields CDR1 MDHEN and CDR2 SYDVKM. The CDR3 covers 12 residues. V lost 3 bases, J lost 10 bases, and 10 bases lay in between. This CDR3 is CASSLRGLPQHF. For the CDR3, the DNA is TGTGCCAGCAGTTTGCGGGGGTTACCCCAGCATTTT. Complete variable domain (other parts from reference TRBV28 and TRBJ1-5): DVKVTQSSRYLVKRTGEKVFLECVQDMDHENMFWYRQDPGLGLRLIYFSYDVKMKEKGDIPEGYSVSREKKERFSLILESASTNQTSMYLCASSLRGLPQHFGDGTRLSIL.

The chain carries TRBV7-2 and TRBJ2-3; D assignment may be TRBD1 or TRBD2 (5 bases each). Trimming pared 5 bases from V and 1 base from J, leaving 13 bases between. Germline lookup yields CDR1 SGHTA and CDR2 FQGNSA. The CDR3 sequence is 15 residues long. CDR3 nucleotides: TGTGCCAGCAGCGCTTGGGACCTTCGCACAGATACGCAGTATTTT. Translated: CASSAWDLRTDTQYF.

V usage is TRBV6-1 and J usage is TRBJ1-4; 7 bases are a match to TRBD1. The CDR3 loop spans 15 amino acids. Germline CDR1 is MNHNS and CDR2 is SASEGT. The trim removed 3 bases at V and 7 bases at J, leaving 8 bases unmatched. CDR3 sequence: CASSDADRVGEKLFF. In nucleotides, the CDR3 is TGTGCCAGCAGTGATGCAGACAGGGTTGGTGAAAAACTGTTTTTT.

J is TRBJ2-7 and V is TRBV9; D perhaps matches TRBD1 (6 bases). CDR3 length equals 15 residues. Trimming removed 0 bases at V and 0 bases at J, with 10 bases between. Germline V CDR1 and CDR2: SGDLS, YYNGEE. The CDR3: CASSVAPDSSYEQYF. The CDR3 DNA is TGTGCCAGCAGCGTAGCACCGGACAGCTCCTACGAGCAGTACTTC. Using reference TRBV9 and TRBJ2-7 for the parts outside the CDR3, the full variable domain is DSGVTQTPKHLITATGQRVTLRCSPRSGDLSVYWYQQSLDQGLQFLIQYYNGEERAKGNILERFSAQQFPDLHSELNLSSLELGDSALYFCASSVAPDSSYEQYFGPGTRLTVT.

V usage is TRBV2 and J usage is TRBJ2-5, with D unclear. V was cut by 3 bases and J by 2 bases, with 19 bases left in between. The CDR3 extends over 17 amino acids. Germline CDR1 is SNHLY and CDR2 is FYNNEI. Written as DNA, the CDR3 is TGTGCCAGCAGTGATGCTCGGGTTGGGGATGGACAAGAGACCCAGTACTTC. Translating gives CASSDARVGDGQETQYF.

The chain combines TRBV2 with TRBJ2-3; 14 bases line up with TRBD2. CDR1 is SNHLY and CDR2 is FYNNEI in the germline V gene. The CDR3 runs 17 residues. Trimming cost V 0 bases and J 4 bases; bases outside gene matches: 3. The DNA of the CDR3 is TGTGCCAGCAGTGAAGCCTCGGGACTAGCGGGGGCAGATACGCAGTATTTT. It yields the protein CASSEASGLAGADTQYF.

The rearrangement uses TRBV15 and TRBJ2-1, with D perhaps TRBD1 or TRBD2 (6 bases each). V was shortened by 3 bases and J by 4 bases, with 10 bases between the two germline ends. The CDR3 sequence is 14 residues long. Germline V gives CDR1 LNHNV, CDR2 YYDKDF (reference sequence). The CDR3 bases are TGTGCCACCAGCAGCGGGGGCTTGTACAATGAGCAGTTCTTC. It specifies CATSSGGLYNEQFF.

The rearrangement joins TRBV11-2 to TRBJ2-3; TRBD2 aligns across 7 bases. Per germline, CDR1 SGHAT and CDR2 FQNNGV. The CDR3 length is 18 residues. V was clipped by 1 base and J by 6 bases; unmatched bases: 16. Written as DNA, the CDR3 is TGTGCCAGCAGCTTAGTTCCCCCGGGGGAGGGCCTGGTGGATACGCAGTATTTT. This codes for CASSLVPPGEGLVDTQYF.

V gene TRBV5-1 combines with J gene TRBJ2-7; either TRBD1 or TRBD2 may fit D (6 bases each). Germline-derived CDR1 and CDR2 are SGHRS and YFSETQ. CDR3 length: 14 amino acids. The V and J ends lost 0 bases and 3 bases respectively, with 10 bases between them. CDR3 bases: TGCGCCAGCAGCTTGGCCGGAGGGGGCTACGAGCAGTACTTC. Its translation is CASSLAGGGYEQYF.

The genes are TRBV2 and TRBJ2-3; D might be TRBD2 (7 bases). The CDR3 has 16 amino acids. The germline CDR1 and CDR2 sequences are SNHLY and FYNNEI. Trimming cost V 3 bases and J 2 bases, with 15 bases left between them. The CDR3 here is CASSERAGANTDTQYF. The CDR3, as DNA: TGTGCCAGCAGTGAGAGGGCGGGGGCCAACACAGATACGCAGTATTTT.

V is TRBV18 and J is TRBJ1-4; no reliable D call. V dropped 4 bases and J dropped 8 bases, with 14 bases sitting between them. This CDR3 has 14 residues. The V gene's germline CDR1 is KGHSH and CDR2 LQKENI. The CDR3 DNA follows: TGTGCCAGCTCACTCGAAATTACGACAGAAAAACTGTTTTTT. Encoded protein: CASSLEITTEKLFF.

The chain carries TRBV7-8 and TRBJ2-7, with 9 bases identical to TRBD1. Germline assignment: CDR1 SGHVS and CDR2 FQNEAQ. This CDR3 is built from 13 residues. V shed 3 bases and J 6 bases; nucleotides not matched to a gene: 3. The DNA of the CDR3 is TGTGCCAGCAGCTTCGGGACAGGGATCGAGCAGTACTTC. This encodes CASSFGTGIEQYF.